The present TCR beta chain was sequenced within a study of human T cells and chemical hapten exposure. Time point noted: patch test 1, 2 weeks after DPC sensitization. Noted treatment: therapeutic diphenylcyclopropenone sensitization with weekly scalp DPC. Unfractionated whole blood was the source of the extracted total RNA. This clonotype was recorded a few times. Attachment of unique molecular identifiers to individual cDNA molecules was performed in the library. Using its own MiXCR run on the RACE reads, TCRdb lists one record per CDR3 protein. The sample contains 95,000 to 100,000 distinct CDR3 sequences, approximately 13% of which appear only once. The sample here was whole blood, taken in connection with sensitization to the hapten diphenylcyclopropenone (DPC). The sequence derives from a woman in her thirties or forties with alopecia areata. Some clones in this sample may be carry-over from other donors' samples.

CDR3 sequence: CASSVTLSTDTQYF. The CDR3 DNA is TGTGCCAGCAGCGTGACCCTTAGCACAGATACGCAGTATTTT. The chain carries TRBV6-6 and TRBJ2-3; D is undetermined. The length of the CDR3 is 14 residues. Trimming shortened V by 6 bases and J by 0 bases, and 10 bases separated the two germline ends. Germline V gives CDR1 MNHNY, CDR2 SVGAGI (reference sequence).